The 22 T cell receptor beta chains reported below all come from one sample, sequenced in a study of CD8+ T cells in alopecia areata. cDNA prepared by RNA extraction and subsequent reverse transcription served as the template for sequencing. Clones were sequenced by immunoSEQ multiplex PCR, and TCRdb holds only the in-frame ones, with some missing. The sample lists about 98,000 clones, under 45% occurring once. The sample comprised CD4+ T cells sorted from blood. These receptors all stem from a human donor with alopecia areata.

This clone has only one observation. The chain links TRBV29-1 to TRBJ1-1; D ambiguous. The CDR3 sequence is 13 residues long. Trimming shortened V by 2 bases and J by 3 bases, and 10 bases separated the two germline ends. Per germline, CDR1 SQVTM and CDR2 ANQGSEA. The CDR3 sequence: CSVERVLDTEAFF. CDR3 in DNA: TGCAGCGTTGAAAGGGTATTAGACACTGAAGCTTTCTTT. The variable domain in full, completed from reference TRBV29-1 and TRBJ1-1, reads SAVISQKPSRDICQRGTSLTIQCQVDSQVTMMFWYRQQPGQSLTLIATANQGSEATYESGFVIDKFPISRPNLTFSTLTVSNMSPEDSSIYLCSVERVLDTEAFFGQGTRLTVV.

This clone was detected a few times. J is TRBJ2-7 and V is TRBV4-1, with no clear D. CDR1 MGHRA and CDR2 YSYEKL come from the germline V gene. This CDR3 contains 13 residues. The V end lost 4 bases, the J end lost 2 bases, and 9 bases lay between the germline ends. CDR3 loop: CASSLVFPYEQYF. CDR3 nucleotides: TGCGCCAGCAGCCTGGTCTTCCCCTACGAGCAGTACTTC.

This rearrangement joins TRBV6-6 to TRBJ2-7; TRBD2 matches at 11 bases. From germline, CDR1 is MNHNY and CDR2 SVGAGI (reference sequence). Trimming removed 5 bases from V and 10 bases from J; junction bases left unmatched: 10. The CDR3 has 14 amino acids. CDR3 region: CASSPTSGITIQYF. The CDR3 DNA reads as TGTGCCAGCAGTCCGACTAGCGGGATAACCATCCAGTACTTC.

The V call is TRBV29-1, the J call TRBJ1-2; D is ambiguous. The CDR3 length is 13 residues. Germline CDR1 and CDR2: SQVTM and ANQGSEA. V lost 1 base to trimming and J lost 2 bases, with 8 bases between them. The CDR3 loop reads CSVEGGGNYGYTF. CDR3 DNA sequence: TGCAGCGTTGAAGGAGGCGGAAACTATGGCTACACCTTC.

This clone has ten or more counts. The J gene is TRBJ2-1, the V gene TRBV29-1; D might be TRBD1 (5 bases). V was clipped by 3 bases and J by 10 bases, with 13 bases between them. Germline lookup yields CDR1 SQVTM and CDR2 ANQGSEA. CDR3 length: 12 amino acids. In DNA form, the CDR3 reads TGCAGCGTTGAGATGGGGCAAAGGGAGCAGTTCTTC. Translated: CSVEMGQREQFF.

This chain joins TRBV25-1 and TRBJ2-3, with 8 nucleotides matching TRBD2. CDR1 is MGHDK, CDR2 SYGVNS, per germline. V shed 3 bases and J 1 base; nucleotides not matched to a gene: 3. The CDR3 is 15 residues long. The CDR3 region has the DNA TGTGCCAGCAGTGACAGCGGGAGTGGCACAGATACGCAGTATTTT. Translated, it gives CASSDSGSGTDTQYF.

This clone was seen a few times. The chain carries TRBV5-1 and TRBJ2-3; 12 nucleotides line up with TRBD2. V lost 4 bases to trimming and J lost 0 bases; unmatched junction nucleotides: 6. The CDR3 spans 17 residues. The germline V gene encodes CDR1 SGHRS and CDR2 YFSETQ. Written as DNA, the CDR3 is TGCGCCAGCAGCCTAACCGGGACTAGCGGGAGCACAGATACGCAGTATTTT. Translation: CASSLTGTSGSTDTQYF. The entire variable domain, with the rest obtained from reference TRBV5-1 and TRBJ2-3, is as follows: KAGVTQTPRYLIKTRGQQVTLSCSPISGHRSVSWYQQTPGQGLQFLFEYFSETQRNKGNFPGRFSGRQFSNSRSEMNVSTLELGDSALYLCASSLTGTSGSTDTQYFGPGTRLTVL.

The table lists this clone with a few counts. V and J are TRBV7-2 and TRBJ2-7; D possibly corresponds to TRBD2 (7 bases). This CDR3 is 14 amino acids long. Germline CDR1 is SGHTA and CDR2 is FQGNSA. V lost 4 bases to trimming and J lost 6 bases, with 16 bases between them. CDR3 amino acids: CASSWGGQRPEQYF. As DNA, the CDR3 is TGTGCCAGCAGCTGGGGGGGACAACGCCCCGAGCAGTACTTC.

The chain recombines TRBV29-1 with TRBJ1-2, with 8 bases aligning to TRBD1. Germline loops: CDR1 SQVTM, CDR2 ANQGSEA. Trimming took 1 base from V and 7 from J; bases not matched to a gene: 5. There are 13 residues in the CDR3. Here the CDR3 reads CSVEGGQGFGYTF. CDR3 sequence (DNA): TGCAGCGTTGAAGGCGGACAGGGTTTTGGCTACACCTTC.

This clone was recorded a few times. Distinct nucleotide sequences in the sample also encode this CDR3. Written as DNA, the CDR3 is TGCAGCGTATCCACAGGGGGTAATTCACCCCTCCACTTT. This codes for CSVSTGGNSPLHF. The rearrangement uses TRBV29-1 and TRBJ1-6, with TRBD1 identical over 8 bases. This CDR3 contains 13 residues. The ends lost 6 bases at V and 6 bases at J; junction bases unmatched: 4. The germline V gene has CDR1 SQVTM and CDR2 ANQGSEA. The full variable domain, with the rest looked up from reference TRBV29-1 and TRBJ1-6, is SAVISQKPSRDICQRGTSLTIQCQVDSQVTMMFWYRQQPGQSLTLIATANQGSEATYESGFVIDKFPISRPNLTFSTLTVSNMSPEDSSIYLCSVSTGGNSPLHFGNGTRLTVT.

The genes are TRBV5-1 and TRBJ2-7, with TRBD1 matching 9 bases. Per the germline V gene, CDR1 is SGHRS and CDR2 is YFSETQ. The CDR3 loop spans 13 amino acids. The ends lost 3 bases at V and 6 bases at J; junction bases unmatched: 4. This chain's CDR3 is CASSYRQGGEQYF. CDR3 coding DNA: TGCGCCAGCAGCTATAGACAGGGGGGCGAGCAGTACTTC.

V gene TRBV6-5 combines with J gene TRBJ2-5, with D hard to call. Trimming took 6 bases from V and 5 from J, leaving 7 bases between them. The CDR3 has 11 residues. Germline lookup yields CDR1 MNHEY and CDR2 SVGAGI. The CDR3 DNA is TGTGCCAGCAGCACCGTGGAGACCCAGTACTTC. This encodes CASSTVETQYF.

The rearrangement links TRBV5-1 to TRBJ2-5; unclear D gene. CDR3 length equals 12 residues. V lost 2 bases, J lost 5 bases, and 7 bases lay in between. The germline gives CDR1 SGHRS, CDR2 YFSETQ. The CDR3 nucleotides read TGCGCCAGCAGCTTCGGGTCGGAGACCCAGTACTTC. Protein sequence: CASSFGSETQYF.

V is TRBV30 and J is TRBJ1-2; 8 bases match TRBD1. The germline gives CDR1 GTSNPN, CDR2 SVGIG (reference sequence). Germline trimming cut 6 bases from V and 2 bases from J; bases unmatched to any gene: 8. The CDR3 runs 14 residues. The CDR3 DNA sequence: TGTGCCTGCCCGACAGGGGACTTCAACTATGGCTACACCTTC. It yields the protein CACPTGDFNYGYTF.

The chain couples TRBV29-1 to TRBJ1-2, with D uncertain. This CDR3 contains 9 residues. V was trimmed by 3 bases and J by 6 bases, leaving 2 bases between them. In germline, CDR1 is SQVTM, CDR2 ANQGSEA. This CDR3 is CSVDDGYTF. In nucleotides, the CDR3 is TGCAGCGTTGATGATGGCTACACCTTC. The full variable domain, with the rest looked up from reference TRBV29-1 and TRBJ1-2, is SAVISQKPSRDICQRGTSLTIQCQVDSQVTMMFWYRQQPGQSLTLIATANQGSEATYESGFVIDKFPISRPNLTFSTLTVSNMSPEDSSIYLCSVDDGYTFGSGTRLTVV.

The chain links TRBV29-1 to TRBJ2-7, with 9 bases aligning to TRBD1. Germline CDR1 and CDR2: SQVTM and ANQGSEA. The CDR3 runs 13 residues. J gave up 4 bases and V 6 bases, and 7 bases lay outside the gene matches. This CDR3 reads CSVAGTGSYEQYF. For the CDR3, the DNA is TGCAGCGTCGCCGGGACAGGGTCATACGAGCAGTACTTC.

The chain has TRBV30 and TRBJ2-7; possibly TRBD1 for D (6 bases). Between the trimmed V and J ends, which lost 3 bases and 6 bases, there was a span of 15 bases. Germline CDR1 GTSNPN, CDR2 SVGIG (reference sequence). CDR3 size: 13 residues. This chain's CDR3 is CAWSRKQGSEQYF. The CDR3 DNA follows: TGTGCCTGGAGCCGAAAACAGGGTTCCGAGCAGTACTTC.

CDR3 region: CASSSRDRGREQYF. CDR3 coding DNA: TGCGCCAGCAGCTCCCGGGACAGGGGGCGCGAGCAGTACTTC. V is TRBV5-1 and J is TRBJ2-7, with TRBD1 identical over 12 bases. V trimming: 3 bases; J trimming: 6 bases; junction bases outside the gene matches: 4. Germline values: CDR1 SGHRS, CDR2 YFSETQ. The CDR3 totals 14 residues.

This clone showed up just once. The CDR3 DNA reads as TGTGCCTGGGGATCCGGGACATCGGGGAAACTTGGTGAAGCTTTCTTT. Amino acids: CAWGSGTSGKLGEAFF. J is TRBJ1-1 and V is TRBV30, with D perhaps matching TRBD1 (6 bases). Germline V gene data show CDR1 as GTSNPN and CDR2 as SVGIG (reference sequence). The ends were cut back, 5 bases at V and 7 bases at J, with 26 bases in the middle. CDR3 length: 16 residues.

This chain connects TRBV29-1 to TRBJ2-3; 9 bases line up with TRBD2. J lost 4 bases, V lost 2 bases, and 4 bases had no gene match. This CDR3 region has 14 residues. Germline V lookup: CDR1 SQVTM, CDR2 ANQGSEA. CDR3 nucleotides: TGCAGCGTTGAACCTAGCGGGATCCCAGATACGCAGTATTTT. It yields the protein CSVEPSGIPDTQYF.

The chain employs TRBV30 and TRBJ2-3; TRBD2 might be the D (6 bases). CDR1 is GTSNPN and CDR2 is SVGIG in the germline V gene (reference sequence). This CDR3 is built from 13 residues. V was pared by 1 base and J by 5 bases, with 10 bases between. The CDR3, as DNA: TGTGCCTGGAGTGCAGGGAGGATAGATACGCAGTATTTT. The encoded protein is CAWSAGRIDTQYF.

The chain carries TRBV30 and TRBJ2-7, with 8 bases identical to TRBD1. Germline V gene data show CDR1 as GTSNPN and CDR2 as SVGIG (reference sequence). The CDR3 consists of 14 residues. Germline trimming cut 3 bases from V and 3 bases from J; bases unmatched to any gene: 7. CDR3 loop: CAWSWDRLNYEQYF. The CDR3 DNA follows: TGTGCCTGGAGCTGGGACAGGCTGAACTACGAGCAGTACTTC.